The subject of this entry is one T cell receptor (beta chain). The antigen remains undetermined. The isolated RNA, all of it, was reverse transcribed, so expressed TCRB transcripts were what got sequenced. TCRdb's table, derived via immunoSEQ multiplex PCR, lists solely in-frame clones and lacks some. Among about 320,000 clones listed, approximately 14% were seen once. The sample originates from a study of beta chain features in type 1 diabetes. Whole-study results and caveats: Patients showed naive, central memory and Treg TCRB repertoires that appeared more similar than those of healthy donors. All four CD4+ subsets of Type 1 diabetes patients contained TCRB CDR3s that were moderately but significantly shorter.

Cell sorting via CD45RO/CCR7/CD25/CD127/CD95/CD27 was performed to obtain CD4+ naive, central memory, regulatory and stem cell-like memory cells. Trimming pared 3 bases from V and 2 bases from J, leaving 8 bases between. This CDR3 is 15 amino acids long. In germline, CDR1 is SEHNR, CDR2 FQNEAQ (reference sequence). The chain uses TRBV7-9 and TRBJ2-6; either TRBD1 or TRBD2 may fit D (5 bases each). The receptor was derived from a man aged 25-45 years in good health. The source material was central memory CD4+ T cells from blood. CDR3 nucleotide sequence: TGTGCCAGCAGCTTTAGAGGGGCTGGGGCCAACGTCCTGACTTTC. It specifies CASSFRGAGANVLTF.